Listed here is a single TCR beta chain. Its antigen is currently unknown. TCRdb's table, derived via immunoSEQ multiplex PCR, lists solely in-frame clones and lacks some. The sample yields 1.5 million to 2.5 million clones, over 85% seen once. This specimen belongs to a study of shared clonotypes between healthy human individuals. Whole-study results and caveats: Estimated clonotype richness was generally higher in naive than memory subsets. Non-shared clonotypes had lower generation probabilities than those shared by all four donors. There were few donors, and this limited the genetic and exposure-history diversity represented.

The naive CD8 population came from CD45RO-negative cells selected for CCR7, without terminally differentiated effector memory CD45RA+ cells. CDR1 is MNHEY and CDR2 is SMNVEV in the germline V gene (reference sequence). The CDR3 contains 13 residues. V lost 3 bases to trimming and J lost 2 bases, with 8 bases between them. This clonotype originated in a man younger than 30 in good health. The chain carries TRBV27 and TRBJ2-7; D not resolved. Sequencing was performed on naive CD8+ T cells sorted from blood. The CDR3 reads CASSLADAYEQYF. The CDR3 DNA reads TGTGCCAGCAGTTTGGCCGACGCCTACGAGCAGTACTTC.